This T cell receptor (beta chain) was captured in a study of OX40 agonist ivuxolimab in advanced cancers. The method was immunoSEQ multiplex PCR; TCRdb's version includes in-frame clones alone and lacks a portion of them. The sample contains roughly 66,000 clones, about 90% of which appear only once. This CDR3 spans 15 amino acids. In germline, CDR1 is MNHNS, CDR2 SASEGT. The V and J ends lost 5 bases and 5 bases, in that order; junction bases with no gene match: 9. This TCR came from an adult with an advanced solid tumor such as melanoma, head and neck, liver or kidney cancer. The chain combines TRBV6-1 with TRBJ1-2; 9 positions match TRBD1. Sequenced material: CD4+ or CD8+ T cells sorted from blood, taken in a trial of the OX40 agonist ivuxolimab. The CDR3, as DNA: TGTGCCAGCAGTCAGGGACAGGGAGCGCTGTATGGCTACACCTTC. Its translation: CASSQGQGALYGYTF.